The 5 T cell receptor beta chains listed next were all sequenced from one sample in a study of shared clonotypes between healthy human individuals. The data were produced by immunoSEQ multiplex PCR, yet TCRdb's version contains in-frame clones alone and is incomplete. The sample shows hundreds of thousands of clones, over 90% of them seen only once. The naive CD8 subset, CD45RO-negative cells positively selected for CCR7, excluded terminally differentiated effector memory CD45RA+ cells. Material: naive CD8+ T cells sorted from blood. The receptor source for this set is a young man in good health.

The table lists this clone with a count of one. This chain connects TRBV11-2 to TRBJ2-2; D may be TRBD1 (6 bases). CDR1 and CDR2 (germline): SGHAT, FQNNGV. Trimming left V 0 bases short and J 3 bases short, with 17 bases between. This CDR3 region has 18 residues. The CDR3: CASSLDWTALTDTGELFF. The CDR3 nucleotides are TGTGCCAGCAGCTTAGATTGGACAGCCCTGACGGACACCGGGGAGCTGTTTTTT.

This chain uses TRBV15 with TRBJ2-2; no clear D. The CDR3 totals 14 residues. Trimming stripped 0 bases from V and 2 bases from J, with 4 bases between. The V gene's germline CDR1 is LNHNV and CDR2 YYDKDF (reference sequence). CDR3 in amino acids: CATSRDPNTGELFF. Written as DNA, the CDR3 is TGTGCCACCAGCAGAGATCCAAACACCGGGGAGCTGTTTTTT.

CDR3 DNA sequence: TGTGCCAGCAGCTTGGCCGCGGGAGGGGACTACGAGCAGTACTTC. Translation: CASSLAAGGDYEQYF. V is TRBV5-4 and J is TRBJ2-7, with 9 bases that match TRBD2. The germline CDR1 and CDR2 sequences are SGHNT and YYREEE (reference sequence). The V segment lost 0 bases and the J segment 3 bases; nucleotides outside the gene matches: 4. The CDR3 is 15 residues long.

V is TRBV5-1 and J is TRBJ2-5; D unclear. Germline V gene sequence: CDR1 SGHRS, CDR2 YFSETQ. The CDR3 totals 13 residues. V lost 0 bases, J lost 0 bases, and 3 bases lay in between. The CDR3: CASSLAYQETQYF. CDR3 in DNA: TGCGCCAGCAGCTTGGCCTACCAAGAGACCCAGTACTTC.

The rearrangement uses TRBV9 and TRBJ2-1; 11 bases line up with TRBD2. The CDR3 is 15 residues long. In germline, CDR1 is SGDLS, CDR2 YYNGEE. V gave up 1 base and J gave up 8 bases; unmatched junction bases: 5. The CDR3 sequence: CASSVSGGLADEQFF. The CDR3 DNA sequence: TGTGCCAGCAGCGTATCGGGGGGACTAGCGGATGAGCAGTTCTTC.